These T cell receptor beta chains were read from a single sample in a study of cytomegalovirus exposure and HLA in healthy donors. Sequencing was performed with immunoSEQ multiplex PCR; in TCRdb, only in-frame clones are kept and a portion is missing. The sample includes about 200,000 clones, around 88% of them seen just once. Sequenced: PBMCs. All receptors come from a woman aged 18-29 years in good health and CMV-seronegative. The CDR3 runs from the conserved cysteine through the conserved F or W. The D gene is left open where the match is weak. Part of the rows lack a size; the others show once, few, many or a class for expanded clones.

j_call: TRBJ2-7
d_call: NA
v_call: TRBV28
clone_size: NA
cdr3_aa: CASSFAGERSSYEQYF
cdr3_nt: TGTGCCAGCAGTTTCGCCGGGGAGCGTTCCTCCTACGAGCAGTACTTC

j_call: TRBJ2-3
d_call: TRBD2
v_call: TRBV27
clone_size: NA
cdr3_aa: CASSALVLAGGSTDTQYF
cdr3_nt: TGTGCCAGCAGCGCTCTGGTACTAGCGGGAGGCAGCACAGATACGCAGTATTTT

j_call: TRBJ2-2
d_call: TRBD2
v_call: TRBV28
clone_size: NA
cdr3_aa: CASSLRLAGHTGELFF
cdr3_nt: TGTGCCAGCAGTTTACGGTTAGCGGGGCACACCGGGGAGCTGTTTTTT

j_call: TRBJ1-1
d_call: TRBD1
v_call: TRBV18
clone_size: NA
cdr3_aa: CASYNRGEGDTEAFF
cdr3_nt: TGTGCCAGCTATAACAGGGGCGAGGGGGACACTGAAGCTTTCTTT

j_call: TRBJ2-1
d_call: NA
v_call: TRBV30
clone_size: NA
cdr3_aa: CACTTDPGGGEDNEQFF
cdr3_nt: TGTGCCTGTACCACCGACCCCGGGGGAGGCGAAGACAATGAGCAGTTCTTC

j_call: TRBJ2-1
d_call: TRBD2
v_call: TRBV11-2
clone_size: once
cdr3_aa: CASSSGTSGSSYNEQFF
cdr3_nt: TGTGCCAGCAGCTCCGGGACTAGCGGGAGCTCCTACAATGAGCAGTTCTTC

j_call: TRBJ2-1
d_call: TRBD2
v_call: TRBV6-4
clone_size: NA
cdr3_aa: CASSVEAGRNNEQFF
cdr3_nt: TGTGCCAGCAGTGTCGAAGCGGGAAGAAACAATGAGCAGTTCTTC

j_call: TRBJ2-5
d_call: NA
v_call: TRBV19
clone_size: NA
cdr3_aa: CASSMAGSRTQYF
cdr3_nt: TGTGCCAGTAGTATGGCGGGATCAAGGACCCAGTACTTC

j_call: TRBJ1-2
d_call: NA
v_call: TRBV20-1
clone_size: once
cdr3_aa: CSAIDRYGYTF
cdr3_nt: TGCAGTGCCATCGACAGATATGGCTACACCTTC

j_call: TRBJ2-2
d_call: TRBD2
v_call: TRBV6-4
clone_size: NA
cdr3_aa: CASSREGGSTGELFF
cdr3_nt: TGTGCCAGCAGTCGGGAGGGAGGTTCCACCGGGGAGCTGTTTTTT

j_call: TRBJ2-1
d_call: TRBD2
v_call: TRBV5-1
clone_size: NA
cdr3_aa: CASSLLAGANEQFF
cdr3_nt: TGCGCCAGCAGCTTACTAGCGGGAGCCAATGAGCAGTTCTTC

j_call: TRBJ2-7
d_call: TRBD1
v_call: TRBV4-1
clone_size: NA
cdr3_aa: CASSQEGTGYEQYF
cdr3_nt: TGCGCCAGCAGCCAAGAAGGGACAGGCTACGAGCAGTACTTC

j_call: TRBJ1-5
d_call: NA
v_call: TRBV7-3
clone_size: few
cdr3_aa: CASPGEGVNQPQHF
cdr3_nt: TGTGCCAGTCCAGGGGAGGGTGTGAATCAGCCCCAGCATTTT

j_call: TRBJ1-5
d_call: NA
v_call: TRBV28
clone_size: NA
cdr3_aa: CASMGSMGNQPQHF
cdr3_nt: TGTGCCAGCATGGGGAGCATGGGCAATCAGCCCCAGCATTTT

j_call: TRBJ2-7
d_call: TRBD1
v_call: TRBV28
clone_size: NA
cdr3_aa: CASRGTGLYEQYF
cdr3_nt: TGTGCCAGCAGGGGGACAGGGCTCTACGAGCAGTACTTC

j_call: TRBJ2-7
d_call: NA
v_call: TRBV6-5
clone_size: NA
cdr3_aa: CASSPKASPPYEQYF
cdr3_nt: TGTGCCAGCAGTCCCAAGGCTAGTCCACCCTACGAGCAGTACTTC

j_call: TRBJ2-3
d_call: NA
v_call: TRBV5-1
clone_size: once
cdr3_aa: CASSLEADYTQYF
cdr3_nt: TGCGCCAGCAGCTTGGAAGCGGACTATACGCAGTATTTT

j_call: TRBJ2-5
d_call: NA
v_call: TRBV7-9
clone_size: NA
cdr3_aa: CASSQNNHNQETQYF
cdr3_nt: TGTGCCAGCAGCCAGAATAACCACAACCAAGAGACCCAGTACTTC

j_call: TRBJ2-1
d_call: TRBD2
v_call: TRBV4-1
clone_size: NA
cdr3_aa: CASSHFSGRLGNEQFF
cdr3_nt: TGCGCCAGCAGCCACTTTAGCGGGCGTCTCGGCAATGAGCAGTTCTTC